The present entry profiles one T cell receptor (beta chain) with its context. The source of the sample is a study of T cells in Graves' hyperthyroidism and ophthalmopathy. What was amplified from RNA transcripts were TCR beta CDR3 regions. The HTBI primer set drove a first-round RT-PCR of the TCR CDR3. TCRdb re-analysed the multiplex PCR reads in MiXCR, keeping a single row per CDR3 protein. The sample yields nearly 750,000 distinct CDR3 sequences, over 35% seen once. From germline, CDR1 is WSHSY and CDR2 SAAADI. The V gene end was trimmed by 10 bases and the J gene end by 6 bases; junction bases not matched to a gene: 21. The CDR3 loop spans 17 amino acids.

The clonotype was recovered from a woman aged 40 to 50 with Graves' hyperthyroidism. Sequences were obtained from blood. This rearrangement joins TRBV10-2 to TRBJ1-2, with 9 bases matching TRBD1. Here the CDR3 reads CATTSVKTGGTENGYTF. CDR3 DNA sequence: TGCGCCACCACTTCAGTGAAAACAGGGGGCACGGAGAATGGCTACACCTTC.